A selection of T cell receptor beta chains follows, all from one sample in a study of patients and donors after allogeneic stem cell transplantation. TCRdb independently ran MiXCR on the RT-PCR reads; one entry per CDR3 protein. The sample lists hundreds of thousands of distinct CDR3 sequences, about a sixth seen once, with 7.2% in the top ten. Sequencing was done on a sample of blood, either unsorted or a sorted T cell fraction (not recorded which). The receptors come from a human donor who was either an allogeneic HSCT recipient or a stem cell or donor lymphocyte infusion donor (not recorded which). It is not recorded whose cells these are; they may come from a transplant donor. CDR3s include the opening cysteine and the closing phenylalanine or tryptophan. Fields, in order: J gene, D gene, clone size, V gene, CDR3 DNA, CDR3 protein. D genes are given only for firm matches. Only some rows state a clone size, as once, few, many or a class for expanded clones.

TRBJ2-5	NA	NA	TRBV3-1	TGTGCCAGCAGCCAAGACCTAGGCCCGGGGGAGACCCAGTACTTC	CASSQDLGPGETQYF
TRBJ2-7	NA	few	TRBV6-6	TGTGCCAGCAGTCGCGGGACGGCCTCCGAGCAGTACTTC	CASSRGTASEQYF
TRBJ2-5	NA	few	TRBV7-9	TGTGCCAGCAGCTCCTTAGGGACCGCAGAAGAGACCCAGTACTTC	CASSSLGTAEETQYF
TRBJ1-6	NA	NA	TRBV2	TGTGCCAGCAGAGGGACCTATAATTCACCCCTCCACTTT	CASRGTYNSPLHF
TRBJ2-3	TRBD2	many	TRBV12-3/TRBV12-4	TGTGCCAGCAGTTTAGGTTCCGGGACTAGCGTCACAGATACGCAGTATTTT	CASSLGSGTSVTDTQYF
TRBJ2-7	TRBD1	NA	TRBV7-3	TGTGCCAGCAGCTTAACCCAGGGGGCCAAGCAGTACTTC	CASSLTQGAKQYF
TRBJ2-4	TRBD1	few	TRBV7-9	TGTGCCAGCAGCTTAGGGGACAGGGAAAACATTCAGTACTTC	CASSLGDRENIQYF
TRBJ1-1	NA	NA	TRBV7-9	TGTGCCAGCAGCTTACTTTTGGGCCGACTTTCAGCTGAAGCTTTCTTT	CASSLLLGRLSAEAFF
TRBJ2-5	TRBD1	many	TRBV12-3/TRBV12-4	TGTGCCAGCAGCGGACAGGGGATAAAAGAGACCCAGTACTTC	CASSGQGIKETQYF
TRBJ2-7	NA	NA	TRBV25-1	TGTGCCAGCAGTGACGCCTCCTACGAGCAGTACTTC	CASSDASYEQYF
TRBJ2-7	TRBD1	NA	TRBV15	TGTGCCACCAGCAGAGACCGACAGGGCTCACTCGAGCAGTACTTC	CATSRDRQGSLEQYF
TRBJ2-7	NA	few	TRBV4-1	TGCGCCAGCAGCCAGTTACCCTTTGAGTCCGGGACCTACGAGCAGTACTTC	CASSQLPFESGTYEQYF
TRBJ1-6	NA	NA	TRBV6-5	TGTGCCAGCAGTTACCGGTCCGGCAGGGGAGGACCCCTCCACTTT	CASSYRSGRGGPLHF
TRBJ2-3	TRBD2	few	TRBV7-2	TGTGCCAGCAGCTTAGGGCTAGCGGGGGTCCAAAATACGCAGTATTTT	CASSLGLAGVQNTQYF
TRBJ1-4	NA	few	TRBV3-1	TGTGCCAGCAGCCAAGATACCATCCCCCGCCGTGGAAAACTGTTTTTT	CASSQDTIPRRGKLFF
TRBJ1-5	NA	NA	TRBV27	TGTGCCAGCAGTTCCTACAGGAGCAATCAGCCCCAGCATTTT	CASSSYRSNQPQHF
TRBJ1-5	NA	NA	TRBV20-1	TGCAGTGCTAGAGAAATGGAGGAATGGTTGAGCAATCAGCCCCAGCATTTT	CSAREMEEWLSNQPQHF
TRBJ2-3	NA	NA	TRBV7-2	TGTGCCAGCAGCTTCCGCGTAGATACGCAGTATTTT	CASSFRVDTQYF
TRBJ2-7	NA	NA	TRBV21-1	TGTGCCAGCAGCAGGAGGATTTCCTACGAGCAGTACTTC	CASSRRISYEQYF
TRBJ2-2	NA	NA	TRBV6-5	TGTGCCAGCAGTTACCTGGGACTCAACACCGGGGAGCTGTTTTTT	CASSYLGLNTGELFF
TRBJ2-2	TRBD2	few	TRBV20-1	TGCAGTGCTAGAGACCGACTAGCGGGAGGGTCCGGGGAGCTGTTTTTT	CSARDRLAGGSGELFF
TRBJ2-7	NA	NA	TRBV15	TGTGCCACCAGCAGAGAAACCGGGATGAGCTCCTACGAGCAGTACTTC	CATSRETGMSSYEQYF
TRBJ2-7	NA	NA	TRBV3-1	TGTGCCAGCAGCCAAAGACCAGGGCGGGAGCAGTACTTC	CASSQRPGREQYF
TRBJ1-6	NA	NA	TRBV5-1	TGCGCCAGCAGCTTAAGGGGACAAGATTCACCCCTCCACTTT	CASSLRGQDSPLHF
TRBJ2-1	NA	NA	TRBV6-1	TGTGCCAGCAGTCGTGCTAGCTCCTACAATGAGCAGTTCTTC	CASSRASSYNEQFF
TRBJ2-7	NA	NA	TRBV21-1	TGTGCCAGCAGCAAACTCGGACAGCCCTACGAGCAGTACTTC	CASSKLGQPYEQYF
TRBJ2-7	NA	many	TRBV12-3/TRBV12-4	TGTGCCAGCGGGACCTACGAGCAGTACTTC	CASGTYEQYF
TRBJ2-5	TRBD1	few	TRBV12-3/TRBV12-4	TGTGCCAGCAGCCCGGGACAGCTGTACCAAGAGACCCAGTACTTC	CASSPGQLYQETQYF
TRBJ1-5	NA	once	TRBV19	TGTGCCAGTAGTATACCGGGACGGCGGAATCAGCCCCAGCATTTT	CASSIPGRRNQPQHF
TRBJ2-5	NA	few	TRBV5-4	TGTGCCAGCAGCCGGGGTAGGGAAGAGACCCAGTACTTC	CASSRGREETQYF
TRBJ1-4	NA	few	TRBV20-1	TGCAGTGCTCTCAGGAGTTATAATGAAAAACTGTTTTTT	CSALRSYNEKLFF
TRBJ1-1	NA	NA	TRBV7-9	TGTGCCAGCGGCTTAGAGGTGTGGGGAGGTTTCACTGAAGCTTTCTTT	CASGLEVWGGFTEAFF
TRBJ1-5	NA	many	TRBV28	TGTGCCAGCAGTTTGTGGTCCAATAGCAATCAGCCCCAGCATTTT	CASSLWSNSNQPQHF
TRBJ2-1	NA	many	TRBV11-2	TGTGCCAGCAGCAACTACAATGAGCAGTTCTTC	CASSNYNEQFF
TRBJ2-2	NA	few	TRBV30	TGTGCGTGGGCAGGGGCCGGGGAGCTGTTTTTT	CAWAGAGELFF
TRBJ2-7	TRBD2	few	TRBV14	TGTGCCAGCAGCCAAGATCCTCGGGGGGGAACCTACGAGCAGTACTTC	CASSQDPRGGTYEQYF
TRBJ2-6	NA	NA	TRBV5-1	TGCGCCAGCAGCTTGGGGGCCGGGTCTACCAACGTCCTGACTTTC	CASSLGAGSTNVLTF
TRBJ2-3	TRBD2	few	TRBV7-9	TGTGCCAGCAGCTCCGTAGCGGGAGAGGCGGATACGCAGTATTTT	CASSSVAGEADTQYF
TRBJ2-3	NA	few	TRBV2	TGTGCCAGCCTTTGGACAGTCACAGATACGCAGTATTTT	CASLWTVTDTQYF
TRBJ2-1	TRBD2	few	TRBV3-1	TGTGCCAGCAGCCAAGCAGCGGGGGGGTACAATGAGCAGTTCTTC	CASSQAAGGYNEQFF
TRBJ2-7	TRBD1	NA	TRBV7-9	TGTGCCAGCAGCCCCGGGACAGGGCAGTACGAGCAGTACTTC	CASSPGTGQYEQYF
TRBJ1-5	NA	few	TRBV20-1	TGCAGTGTTGGTTCCGGGGGAAATCAGCCCCAGCATTTT	CSVGSGGNQPQHF
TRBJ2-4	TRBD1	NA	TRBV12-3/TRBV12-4	TGTGCCAGCAGTTTAGTACAGGGGGACATTCAGTACTTC	CASSLVQGDIQYF
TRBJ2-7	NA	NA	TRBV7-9	TGTGCCAGCAGCTTAGCGGGTAGCGTGAGCTCCTACGAGCAGTACTTC	CASSLAGSVSSYEQYF
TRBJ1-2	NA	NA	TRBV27	TGTGCCAGCAGTTTAAGCGGGGGAAGGGGCTACACCTTC	CASSLSGGRGYTF
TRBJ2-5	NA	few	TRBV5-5	TGTGCCAGCAATTTCGCGGGGGCCCCCTCAACCCAGTACTTC	CASNFAGAPSTQYF
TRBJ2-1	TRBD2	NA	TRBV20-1	TGCAGTGCTAGAGACCACACTAGCGCAACCTACAATGAGCAGTTCTTC	CSARDHTSATYNEQFF
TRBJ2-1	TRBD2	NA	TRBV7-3	TGTGCCAGCAGCTCAAGCGGACTAGCCGCGTATAATGAGCAGTTCTTC	CASSSSGLAAYNEQFF
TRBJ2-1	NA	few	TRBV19	TGTGCCAGTAGTGGATGGGACCCCGCAAATGAGCAGTTCTTC	CASSGWDPANEQFF
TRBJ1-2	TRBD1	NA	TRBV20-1	TGCAGTGCTAACCATAAGGGGGCGCGAAACTATGGCTACACCTTC	CSANHKGARNYGYTF
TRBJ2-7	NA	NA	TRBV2	TGTGCCAGCAGCACGCCAGGGTCGTACTTC	CASSTPGSYF
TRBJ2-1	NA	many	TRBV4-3	TGCGCCAGCAGCCAAGTCCCCCCTAGCCCCTACAATGAGCAGTTCTTC	CASSQVPPSPYNEQFF
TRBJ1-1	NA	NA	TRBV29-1	TGCAGCGTTGAAGTATTCTCGGTGGGGAACACTGAAGCTTTCTTT	CSVEVFSVGNTEAFF
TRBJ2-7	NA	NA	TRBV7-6	TGTGCCAGCAGCTACGACCTAGGACGGGACGAGCAGTACTTC	CASSYDLGRDEQYF
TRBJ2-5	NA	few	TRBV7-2	TGTGCCAGCAGTCGTAGGCGTCTAGGGCTGTACTTC	CASSRRRLGLYF
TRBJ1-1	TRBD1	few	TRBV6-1	TGTGCCAGCATCCACAGGGGCCCCATGAACACTGAAGCTTTCTTT	CASIHRGPMNTEAFF
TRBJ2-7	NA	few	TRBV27	TGTGCCAGCAGTCCAAGAGCGGTGCCCTACGAGCAGTACTTC	CASSPRAVPYEQYF
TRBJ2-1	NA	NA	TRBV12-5	TGTGCTAGTGGTTACTACAATGAGCAGTTCTTC	CASGYYNEQFF
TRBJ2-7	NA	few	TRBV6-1	TGTGCCAGCAGTGCCATCACTCTAGGGGGCTACGAGCAGTACTTC	CASSAITLGGYEQYF